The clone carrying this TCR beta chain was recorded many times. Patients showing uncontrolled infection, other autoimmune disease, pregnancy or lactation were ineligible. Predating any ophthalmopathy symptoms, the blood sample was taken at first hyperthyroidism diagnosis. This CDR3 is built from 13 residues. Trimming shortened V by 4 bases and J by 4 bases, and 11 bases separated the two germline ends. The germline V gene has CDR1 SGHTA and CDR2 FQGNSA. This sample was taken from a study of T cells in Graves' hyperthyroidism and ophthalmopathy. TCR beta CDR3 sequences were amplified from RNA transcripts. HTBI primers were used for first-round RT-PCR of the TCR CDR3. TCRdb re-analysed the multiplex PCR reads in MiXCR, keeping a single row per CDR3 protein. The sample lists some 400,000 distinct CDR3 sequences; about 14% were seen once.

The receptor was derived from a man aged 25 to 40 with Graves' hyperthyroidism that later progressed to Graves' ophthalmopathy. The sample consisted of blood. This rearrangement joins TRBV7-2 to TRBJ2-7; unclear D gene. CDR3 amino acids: CASSYRSPYEQYF. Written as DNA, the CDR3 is TGTGCCAGCAGCTACCGATCCCCGTACGAGCAGTACTTC.